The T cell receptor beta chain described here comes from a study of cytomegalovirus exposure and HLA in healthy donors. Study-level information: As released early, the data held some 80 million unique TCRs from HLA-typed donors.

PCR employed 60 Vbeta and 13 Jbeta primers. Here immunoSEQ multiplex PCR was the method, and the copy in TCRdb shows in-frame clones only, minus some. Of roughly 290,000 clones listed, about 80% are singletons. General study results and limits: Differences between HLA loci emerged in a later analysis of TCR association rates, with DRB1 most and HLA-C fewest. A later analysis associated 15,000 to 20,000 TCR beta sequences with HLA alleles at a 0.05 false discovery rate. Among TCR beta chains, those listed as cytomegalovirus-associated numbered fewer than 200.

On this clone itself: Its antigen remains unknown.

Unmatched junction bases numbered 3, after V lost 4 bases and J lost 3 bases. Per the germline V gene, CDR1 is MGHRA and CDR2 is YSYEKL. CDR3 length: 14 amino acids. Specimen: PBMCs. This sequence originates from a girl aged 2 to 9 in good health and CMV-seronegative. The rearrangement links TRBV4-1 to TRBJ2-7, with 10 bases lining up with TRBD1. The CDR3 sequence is CASSPGQGFYEQYF. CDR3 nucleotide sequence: TGCGCCAGCAGCCCGGGACAGGGGTTCTACGAGCAGTACTTC.